Shown below are 27 T cell receptor beta chains from a single sample sequenced in a study of T cell responses to AZD1222 COVID-19 vaccine. Generated by immunoSEQ multiplex PCR, the TCRdb table keeps only in-frame clones and is missing some. The sample shows roughly 200,000 clones, approximately 91% of them seen only once. The sample in question was peripheral blood, obtained 28 days after the second AZD1222 dose. The receptors were sampled from an adult who received the AZD1222 COVID-19 vaccine.

Concerning this clone: This sample also contains other DNA sequences that code for the same CDR3. The gene calls are TRBV19 and TRBJ1-5, with TRBD1 as a possible D gene (5 bases). CDR3 length: 13 amino acids. V dropped 6 bases and J dropped 4 bases, with 10 bases sitting between them. CDR1 and CDR2 from the germline V gene are LNHDA and SQIVND (reference sequence). In DNA form, the CDR3 reads TGTGCCAGTAGCACTCAGGGAAATCAGCCCCAGCATTTT. This sequence encodes CASSTQGNQPQHF.

The rearrangement uses TRBV3-1 (or the pseudogene TRBV3-2) and TRBJ2-5; D tentatively fits TRBD1 or TRBD2 (5 bases each). Deletions cut 4 bases from V and 5 bases from J, with 14 bases between. Germline CDR1 LGHDT, CDR2 YNNKEL (reference sequence). CDR3 length: 14 residues. The CDR3 DNA is TGTGCCAGCAGCCTGTACGGGGCAGGGGAGACCCAGTACTTC. As protein: CASSLYGAGETQYF.

V gene TRBV5-5 combines with J gene TRBJ2-1, with 7 bases that match TRBD1. This CDR3 comprises 14 residues. The V segment lost 5 bases and the J segment 4 bases; nucleotides outside the gene matches: 6. Germline V lookup: CDR1 SGHKS, CDR2 YYEKEE (reference sequence). CDR3 nucleotide sequence: TGTGCCAGCAGAACTGGACAGGTTTACAATGAGCAGTTCTTC. Translation gives CASRTGQVYNEQFF.

The chain links TRBV6-5 to TRBJ2-5, with D maybe TRBD1 (7 bases). Trimming took off 6 bases at V and 1 base at J, with 12 bases between the two ends. CDR1 and CDR2 from the germline V gene are MNHEY and SVGAGI. CDR3 length: 14 amino acids. The CDR3 sequence is CASSRGTAQETQYF. CDR3 in DNA: TGTGCCAGCAGCCGCGGGACAGCCCAAGAGACCCAGTACTTC.

The rearrangement joins TRBV5-4 to TRBJ1-4; 11 positions match TRBD1. CDR3 length: 15 amino acids. V gave up 0 bases and J gave up 6 bases; unmatched junction bases: 1. The V gene's germline CDR1 is SGHNT and CDR2 YYREEE (reference sequence). The CDR3 loop is CASSLGGQGDEKLFF. CDR3 sequence (DNA): TGTGCCAGCAGCTTGGGGGGACAGGGGGATGAAAAACTGTTTTTT.

Comments on this clone: The same CDR3 also results from other DNA sequences found in this sample. CDR3: CASSYSRQGGNTIYF. The CDR3, as DNA: TGTGCCAGCAGTTACAGTAGGCAGGGAGGAAACACCATATATTTT. The gene calls are TRBV6-5 and TRBJ1-3, with D tentatively TRBD1 (5 bases). Germline values: CDR1 MNHEY, CDR2 SVGAGI. CDR3 length: 15 amino acids. The V gene lost 2 bases and the J gene lost 4 bases, with 12 bases spanning the gap.

The chain is built from TRBV7-2 and TRBJ2-1; no clear D gene. This CDR3 region has 13 residues. Germline V gene lookup returns CDR1 SGHTA and CDR2 FQGNSA. Deletions cut 1 base from V and 10 bases from J, with 11 bases between. The CDR3 loop is CASSLGRFREQFF. In nucleotides, the CDR3 is TGTGCCAGCAGCTTAGGACGGTTCAGGGAGCAGTTCTTC.

V is TRBV7-9 and J is TRBJ1-2; 7 nucleotides agree with TRBD1. Germline V gene lookup returns CDR1 SEHNR and CDR2 FQNEAQ (reference sequence). The CDR3 runs to 14 residues. The trim removed 5 bases at V and 6 bases at J, leaving 9 bases unmatched. CDR3 in DNA: TGTGCCAGCAGCCCGACAGGGAAAAGAGATGGCTACACCTTC. This codes for CASSPTGKRDGYTF.

The V call is TRBV27, the J call TRBJ2-1; D possibly matches TRBD1 or TRBD2 (6 bases each). The germline V gene encodes CDR1 MNHEY and CDR2 SMNVEV (reference sequence). This CDR3 region has 15 residues. Trimming removed 8 bases from V and 7 bases from J, with 21 bases in between. This CDR3 reads CASAPSRGAENEQFF. DNA of the CDR3: TGTGCCAGCGCCCCGAGTAGGGGGGCTGAGAATGAGCAGTTCTTC.

The chain recombines TRBV5-1 with TRBJ1-1, with D perhaps matching TRBD1 (5 bases). The germline CDR1 and CDR2 sequences are SGHRS and YFSETQ. This CDR3 has 14 amino acids. Trimming shortened V by 4 bases and J by 2 bases, and 12 bases separated the two germline ends. In DNA form, the CDR3 reads TGCGCCAGCAGCCCCAGGGCACTAAACACTGAAGCTTTCTTT. Translation gives CASSPRALNTEAFF.

The sample holds one count of this clone. The chain recombines TRBV7-9 with TRBJ2-1; D gene uncertain. CDR1 and CDR2 (germline): SEHNR, FQNEAQ (reference sequence). The CDR3 sequence is 12 residues long. The V gene lost 1 base and the J gene lost 9 bases, with 7 bases spanning the gap. The CDR3 DNA follows: TGTGCCAGCAGCTTAGGGGAAGGTGAGCAGTTCTTC. Translation: CASSLGEGEQFF. The full variable domain, its missing parts supplied by reference TRBV7-9 and TRBJ2-1, is DTGVSQNPRHKITKRGQNVTFRCDPISEHNRLYWYRQTLGQGPEFLTYFQNEAQLEKSRLLSDRFSAERPKGSFSTLEIQRTEQGDSAMYLCASSLGEGEQFFGPGTRLTVL.

V usage is TRBV27 and J usage is TRBJ1-2; TRBD1 matches 8 bases. The CDR3 consists of 15 residues. V lost 2 bases, J lost 4 bases, and 6 bases stayed unmatched. Germline CDR1 is MNHEY and CDR2 is SMNVEV (reference sequence). The CDR3 nucleotides are TGTGCCAGCAGTTTAACCCCGGACAGGGTCTATGGCTACACCTTC. This translates into CASSLTPDRVYGYTF.

The chain uses TRBV3-1 (or the pseudogene TRBV3-2) and TRBJ1-2; 9 nucleotides match TRBD1. This CDR3 region has 14 residues. Germline-derived CDR1 and CDR2 are LGHDT and YNNKEL (reference sequence). V trimming: 2 bases; J trimming: 8 bases; junction bases outside the gene matches: 6. Written as DNA, the CDR3 is TGTGCCAGCAGCCAACGGGACAGGGCGGGCGGCTACACCTTC. Protein: CASSQRDRAGGYTF.

This chain uses TRBV10-2 with TRBJ1-2; 8 nucleotides agree with TRBD1. Looked up from germline, CDR1 is WSHSY and CDR2 is SAAADI. J was trimmed by 5 bases and V by 2 bases; bases with no gene match: 7. The CDR3 has 15 residues. The CDR3 is CASSEPDRVGYGYTF. The CDR3, as DNA: TGCGCCAGCAGTGAGCCGGACAGGGTGGGGTATGGCTACACCTTC.

This chain uses TRBV19 with TRBJ1-1; no clear D. Germline values: CDR1 LNHDA, CDR2 SQIVND (reference sequence). The CDR3 has 16 residues. Deletions cut 0 bases from V and 2 bases from J, with 13 bases between. The CDR3 reads CASSIEFGRLNTEAFF. Written as DNA, the CDR3 is TGTGCCAGTAGTATAGAATTTGGCAGGCTAAACACTGAAGCTTTCTTT.

The chain has TRBV9 and TRBJ1-3; a weak D match, TRBD1 (5 bases). Trimming removed 3 bases at V and 0 bases at J, with 10 bases between. The CDR3 totals 15 residues. Germline assignment: CDR1 SGDLS and CDR2 YYNGEE. CDR3 residues: CASSAGTSSGNTIYF. CDR3 sequence (DNA): TGTGCCAGCAGCGCCGGGACCAGCTCTGGAAACACCATATATTTT.

This rearrangement joins TRBV6-5 to TRBJ1-4; D is possibly TRBD1 (6 bases). Per germline, CDR1 MNHEY and CDR2 SVGAGI. Trimming removed 7 bases at V and 8 bases at J, with 11 bases between. The CDR3 loop spans 12 amino acids. The DNA of the CDR3 is TGTGCCAGCAAGGGGGTTGAAGAAAAACTGTTTTTT. Residues: CASKGVEEKLFF.

In its sample, this clone was seen once. The chain combines TRBV2 with TRBJ1-2; 7 nucleotides align to TRBD1. The V gene's germline CDR1 is SNHLY and CDR2 FYNNEI. J lost 5 bases, V lost 7 bases, and 28 bases had no gene match. This CDR3 has 20 residues. The CDR3 nucleotides are TGTGCCAGCAAACCAGCCCTAAAGCCCCGACAGGGCCTTAGTATATATGGCTACACCTTC. This encodes CASKPALKPRQGLSIYGYTF.

The chain uses TRBV14 and TRBJ1-4; possibly TRBD1 for D (5 bases). Per germline, CDR1 SGHDN and CDR2 FVKESK. V was pared by 0 bases and J by 2 bases, with 10 bases between. This CDR3 is 16 amino acids long. The CDR3 region has the DNA TGTGCCAGCAGCCAAGACCTCAGGGCCACTAATGAAAAACTGTTTTTT. It encodes CASSQDLRATNEKLFF.

This chain connects TRBV4-1 to TRBJ2-7, with TRBD1 matching 9 bases. This CDR3 is 17 amino acids long. Per the germline V gene, CDR1 is MGHRA and CDR2 is YSYEKL. J lost 1 base, V lost 2 bases, and 9 bases had no gene match. This CDR3 reads CASSQRLRQGESYEQYF. In DNA form, the CDR3 reads TGCGCCAGCAGCCAACGACTAAGACAGGGGGAATCCTACGAGCAGTACTTC.

The rearrangement joins TRBV6-5 to TRBJ1-2; possible D gene TRBD1, 6 bases. Germline CDR1 is MNHEY and CDR2 is SVGAGI. The ends were cut back, 3 bases at V and 8 bases at J, with 19 bases in the middle. The CDR3 loop spans 15 amino acids. For the CDR3, the DNA is TGTGCCAGCAGTTATTCGGCAGGGGTTGTGTGGGGCTACACCTTC. This sequence encodes CASSYSAGVVWGYTF.

The chain is built from TRBV6-5 and TRBJ2-7; the D gene is possibly TRBD1 (5 bases). The CDR3 is 13 residues long. CDR1 is MNHEY, CDR2 SVGAGI, per germline. V was cut by 8 bases and J by 2 bases, with 13 bases left in between. The CDR3, as DNA: TGTGCCAGCCAAGCAGGGCCAACCTACGAGCAGTACTTC. Amino acids: CASQAGPTYEQYF.

The gene calls are TRBV7-9 and TRBJ1-2, with D maybe TRBD1 (5 bases). This CDR3 is 13 amino acids long. The V end was cut by 5 bases, the J end by 6 bases, with 13 bases between. Germline CDR1 and CDR2: SEHNR and FQNEAQ (reference sequence). CDR3 protein: CASSTRVWDGYTF. The CDR3 DNA follows: TGTGCCAGCAGCACCAGGGTTTGGGATGGCTACACCTTC.

The chain couples TRBV15 to TRBJ2-2, with TRBD2 as a possible D gene (6 bases). Germline values: CDR1 LNHNV, CDR2 YYDKDF (reference sequence). This CDR3 region has 15 residues. V was pared by 4 bases and J by 1 base, with 10 bases between. The CDR3 protein is CATSTRDWNTGELFF. In nucleotides, the CDR3 is TGTGCCACCAGCACCCGGGACTGGAACACCGGGGAGCTGTTTTTT.

The V and J genes are TRBV15 and TRBJ1-1; 11 bases match TRBD1. The CDR3 covers 17 residues. CDR1 is LNHNV, CDR2 YYDKDF, per germline (reference sequence). V shed 5 bases, J shed 4 bases, and the junction held 12 bases outside the gene matches. Here the CDR3 reads CATSSRTGGVFSTEAFF. In DNA form, the CDR3 reads TGTGCCACCAGCTCTCGGACAGGGGGCGTGTTTAGCACTGAAGCTTTCTTT.

The chain has TRBV7-3 and TRBJ2-2, with TRBD1 matching over 8 bases. This CDR3 is built from 14 residues. The V gene end was trimmed by 7 bases and the J gene end by 6 bases; junction bases not matched to a gene: 7. The germline V gene has CDR1 SGHTA and CDR2 FQGTGA. Here the CDR3 reads CASKETGVSGELFF. The DNA of the CDR3 is TGTGCCAGCAAGGAGACAGGGGTTTCCGGGGAGCTGTTTTTT.

CDR3 DNA sequence: TGTGCCAGCAGTTACAGAGACGGAAGCTCCTACGAGCAGTACTTC. Its translation: CASSYRDGSSYEQYF. The chain couples TRBV6-5 to TRBJ2-7; D not resolved. The length of the CDR3 is 15 residues. Trimming took 2 bases from V and 0 from J, leaving 11 bases between them. Germline V lookup: CDR1 MNHEY, CDR2 SVGAGI.